This T cell receptor (beta chain) was sequenced in a study of blood T cell repertoires in COVID-19 (dated by TCRdb to the early 2020s). Turning to the overall study: The collaborator samples originated in the United States, Italy and Spain and spanned the acute and convalescent phases of COVID-19. The repertoires were released in a freely available public database meant as a resource for research on the immune response to SARS-CoV-2. A de-identified subject ID, COVID-19 status, age in years and sex were almost always included in the sample metadata. Where available, HLA class I and class II types were taken from metadata supplied by the sample provider and were not determined by assay-based typing. Samples were obtained from the ongoing ImmuneRACE study (first 160 participants) and from 1,254 subjects provided by 6 global collaborators. The material from the prospective study consisted of cDNA or gDNA derived from T cells, B-cell-depleted T cells, or PBMCs. Deeply sampled blood TCRbeta repertoires from subjects exposed to, actively infected with, or recovered from COVID-19 were included in the dataset.

The collaborating institutions used their own protocols to collect whole blood in K2EDTA tubes. For TCRbeta analysis, collaborators shipped samples in one of three forms: frozen whole blood, isolated PBMCs, or DNA extracted from either of those sample types. Trimming accounts for 4 bases at V and 0 bases at J, while the number of junction bases matched to no gene is 3. The germline V gene specifies SGHDT as CDR1 and YYEEEE as CDR2. The CDR3 goes from the cysteine to the phenylalanine over 14 residues. Only CDR3 DNA is held: 42 bases, read in frame from base 1. Turning to this clone: Its antigen remains undetermined. Qualities for individual bases were not recorded, and no much larger clone is one base off.

The immunoSEQ Assay, a bias-controlled multiplex PCR, was used to amplify TCRbeta CDR3 regions from genomic DNA. Regarding the original processing steps: The number of nucleated cells in each sample was estimated from the amplification of reference gene primers within the assay. Sequence reads were collapsed and filtered to measure the absolute abundance of every unique TCRbeta CDR3 rearrangement. Productive Simpson clonality was computed per sample as the square root of Simpson's diversity index over productive rearrangements. TCRdb mirrors the immuneACCESS table, restricted to in-frame sequences. Some clones are absent from its copies; in checked studies, under half trace to an unresolved V gene, and the reason for the others is unknown. That table furnishes V, J and clone size, whereas the DNA furnished D and trimming. The sample records some 50,000 clones, roughly 79% of which are singletons. In total, the top ten clones hold approximately 4.9% of the sample.

The paper as a whole reports these results and caveats: The quantity of clinical and demographic metadata differed by source and by participant and was supplied without curation.

The TCR was taken from a human donor in a cohort sampled during active COVID-19. Sequencing was performed on peripheral blood. Recombination linked TRBV5-6 to TRBJ1-1; TRBD1 matches 7 bases in the middle. The bases read TGTGCCAGCAGCACACAGGGGTTGAACACTGAAGCTTTCTTT. This is translated as CASSTQGLNTEAFF. The CDR3, completed at both ends by the reference TRBV5-6 and TRBJ1-1 genes, gives the full variable domain DAGVTQSPTHLIKTRGQQVTLRCSPKSGHDTVSWYQQALGQGPQFIFQYYEEEERQRGNFPDRFSGHQFPNYSSELNVNALLLGDSALYLCASSTQGLNTEAFFGQGTRLTVV.